This T cell receptor (beta chain) was identified during a study of blood T cell repertoires in COVID-19. The overall study: The United States, Italy and Spain supplied acute and convalescent COVID-19 samples. The analysed material was cDNA or gDNA that came from T cells, B-cell-depleted T cells, or PBMCs.

Libraries were prepared by immunoSEQ multiplex PCR; TCRdb keeps only in-frame clonotypes and omits some of them. This table holds about 150,000 clones, about 80% found once. The germline CDR1 and CDR2 sequences are SGHRS and YFSETQ. Trimming took 0 bases from V and 3 from J, leaving 6 bases between them. There are 13 residues in the CDR3. This chain connects TRBV5-1 to TRBJ1-1, with no clear D. Sequencing was performed on peripheral blood. This receptor was obtained from a human donor in a cohort sampled during active COVID-19. CDR3 sequence: CASSLEQHTEAFF. DNA for the CDR3: TGCGCCAGCAGCTTGGAACAACACACTGAAGCTTTCTTT.